This T cell receptor (beta chain) is drawn from a study of T cells in Graves' hyperthyroidism and ophthalmopathy. This clonotype was picked up many times. Looked up from germline, CDR1 is MNHEY and CDR2 is SMNVEV (reference sequence). Deletions cut 6 bases from V and 3 bases from J, with 12 bases between. CDR3 length: 14 residues. Amplified TCR beta CDR3 regions derived from RNA transcripts. The TCR CDR3 first-round RT-PCR relied on the HTBI primer set. Each CDR3 protein is one row after TCRdb ran MiXCR on the multiplex PCR reads. The table has about 350,000 distinct CDR3 sequences, roughly 15% seen once.

The receptor was derived from a woman in her 30s with Graves' hyperthyroidism that later progressed to Graves' ophthalmopathy. The source material was blood. The rearrangement joins TRBV27 to TRBJ1-5; a weak D match, TRBD1 (6 bases). The CDR3: CASRPTGYNQPQHF. The CDR3 DNA reads TGTGCCAGCAGGCCGACAGGTTACAATCAGCCCCAGCATTTT.